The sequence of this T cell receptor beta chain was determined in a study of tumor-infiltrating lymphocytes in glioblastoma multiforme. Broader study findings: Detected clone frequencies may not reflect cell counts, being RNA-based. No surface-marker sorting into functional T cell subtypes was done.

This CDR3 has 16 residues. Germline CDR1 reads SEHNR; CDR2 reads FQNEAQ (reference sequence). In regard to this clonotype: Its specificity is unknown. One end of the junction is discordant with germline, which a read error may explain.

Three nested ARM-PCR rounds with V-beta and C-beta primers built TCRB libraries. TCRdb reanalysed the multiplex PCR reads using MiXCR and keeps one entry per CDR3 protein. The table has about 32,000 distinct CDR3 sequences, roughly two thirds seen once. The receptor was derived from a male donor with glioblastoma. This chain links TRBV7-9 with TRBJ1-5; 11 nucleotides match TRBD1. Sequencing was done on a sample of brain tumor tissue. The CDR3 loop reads CTSSPGQGVMSQPQHF. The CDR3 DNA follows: TGTACCAGCAGCCCGGGACAGGGGGTCATGAGTCAGCCCCAGCATTTT. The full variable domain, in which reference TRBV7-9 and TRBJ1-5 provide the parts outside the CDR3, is DTGVSQNPRHKITKRGQNVTFRCDPISEHNRLYWYRQTLGQGPEFLTYFQNEAQLEKSRLLSDRFSAERPKGSFSTLEIQRTEQGDSAMYLCTSSPGQGVMSQPQHFGDGTRLSIL.